This TCR beta chain was sequenced in a study of TIL therapy for anti-PD-1-resistant metastatic lung cancer. Time point defined: pre-treatment sample, taken before nivolumab and TIL therapy. Trimming left V 3 bases short and J 4 bases short, with 10 bases between. The CDR3 extends over 12 amino acids. CDR1 and CDR2 (germline): GTSNPN, SVGIG (reference sequence). This clone was observed a handful of times. The libraries were made with immunoSEQ v3. Profiling relied on immunoSEQ multiplex PCR, and the TCRdb table lists in-frame clones only, not all of them. The data hold 45,000 to 75,000 clones, with 87% observed a single time.

This clonotype originated in a person aged 25 to 85 with non-small cell lung cancer. The V and J genes are TRBV30 and TRBJ2-7; D gene ambiguous. The sequencing used blood, collected at baseline. The CDR3 is CAWSDDAYEQYF. The DNA for the CDR3 is TGTGCCTGGAGCGACGACGCATACGAGCAGTACTTC.